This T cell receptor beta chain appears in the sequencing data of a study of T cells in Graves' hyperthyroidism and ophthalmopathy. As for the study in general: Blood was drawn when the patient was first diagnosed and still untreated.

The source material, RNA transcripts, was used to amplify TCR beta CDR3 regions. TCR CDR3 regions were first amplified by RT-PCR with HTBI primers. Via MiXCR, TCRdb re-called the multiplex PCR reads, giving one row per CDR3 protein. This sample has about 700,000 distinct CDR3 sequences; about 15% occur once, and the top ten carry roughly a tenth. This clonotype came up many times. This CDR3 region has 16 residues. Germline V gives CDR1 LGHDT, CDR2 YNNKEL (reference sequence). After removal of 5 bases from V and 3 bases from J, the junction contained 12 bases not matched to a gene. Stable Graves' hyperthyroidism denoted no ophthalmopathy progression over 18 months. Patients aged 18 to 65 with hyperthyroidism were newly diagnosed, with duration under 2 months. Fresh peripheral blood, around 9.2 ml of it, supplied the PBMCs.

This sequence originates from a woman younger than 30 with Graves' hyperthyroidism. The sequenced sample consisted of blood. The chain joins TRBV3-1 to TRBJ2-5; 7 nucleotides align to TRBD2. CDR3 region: CASSSMALAAKETQYF. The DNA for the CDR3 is TGTGCCAGCAGCTCCATGGCCCTAGCGGCAAAAGAGACCCAGTACTTC.